This T cell receptor (beta chain) was captured in a study of CD8+ T cells in alopecia areata. Extraction of RNA preceded its reverse transcription into cDNA, which served as the sequencing template. Produced via immunoSEQ multiplex PCR; TCRdb's table is partial and in-frame only. Counted here are roughly 180,000 clones, 60% occurring once; the ten biggest clones make up about 3.5%. As concerns this clone: Its antigen remains unknown.

Study conclusions and caveats: Besides other cells, scalp samples also yield sequences of resident alphabeta T cells from normal skin. The study found tofacitinib significantly decreased scalp clonality and expanded CD8+ clones among the top 100. There was only one nonresponder, so it was unclear how baseline CD8+ expansion relates to response.

Trimming removed 1 base from V and 3 bases from J, with 7 bases in between. Germline assignment: CDR1 SQVTM and CDR2 ANQGSEA. This CDR3 comprises 13 residues. Treatment: oral pan-JAK inhibitor, 5-10 mg twice daily. The rearrangement joins TRBV29-1 to TRBJ1-5, with D uncertain. The specimen was CD4+ T cells sorted from blood, collected at week 4, from a patient treated with tofacitinib. The clonotype originates from a human donor with alopecia areata. DNA for the CDR3: TGCAGCGTTGAAGTGGCAGCCAATCAGCCCCAGCATTTT. This encodes CSVEVAANQPQHF.